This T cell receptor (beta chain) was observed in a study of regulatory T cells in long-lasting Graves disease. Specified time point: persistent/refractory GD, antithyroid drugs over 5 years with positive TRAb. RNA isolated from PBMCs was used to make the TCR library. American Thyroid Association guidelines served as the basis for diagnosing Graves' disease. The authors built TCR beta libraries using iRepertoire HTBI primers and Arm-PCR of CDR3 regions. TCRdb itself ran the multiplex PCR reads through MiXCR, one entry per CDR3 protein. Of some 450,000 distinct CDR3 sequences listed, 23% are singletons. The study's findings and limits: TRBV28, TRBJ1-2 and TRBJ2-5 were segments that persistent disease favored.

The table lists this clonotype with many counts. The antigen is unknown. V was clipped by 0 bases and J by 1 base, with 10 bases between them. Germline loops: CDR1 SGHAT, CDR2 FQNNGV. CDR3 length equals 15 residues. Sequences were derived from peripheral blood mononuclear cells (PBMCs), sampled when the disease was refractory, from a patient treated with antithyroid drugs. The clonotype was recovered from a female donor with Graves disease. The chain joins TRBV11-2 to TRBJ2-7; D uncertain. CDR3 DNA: TGTGCCAGCAGCTTAGATACATACAAATCCTACGAGCAGTACTTC. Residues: CASSLDTYKSYEQYF. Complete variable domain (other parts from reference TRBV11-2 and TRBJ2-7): EAGVAQSPRYKIIEKRQSVAFWCNPISGHATLYWYQQILGQGPKLLIQFQNNGVVDDSQLPKDRFSAERLKGVDSTLKIQPAKLEDSAVYLCASSLDTYKSYEQYFGPGTRLTVT.